These 29 T cell receptor beta chains originate from one sample sequenced in a study of T cell repertoires in cytomegalovirus infection. TCRdb fed the reads into MiXCR, producing one record per CDR3 protein. The profile shows about 190,000 distinct CDR3 sequences, 8.5% to 10% of them singletons. Input material: PBMCs. These TCRs come from a human donor in good health (CMV status not recorded). Some clones in this sample may be carry-over from other donors' samples.

A single count supports this clonotype. The chain uses TRBV28 and TRBJ1-5; D remains unclear. Germline CDR1 and CDR2: MDHEN and SYDVKM. This CDR3 is built from 16 residues. Deletions cut 2 bases from V and 1 base from J, with 12 bases between. CDR3 sequence reads: CASSLGFAVSNQPQHF. CDR3 in DNA: TGTGCCAGCAGTTTAGGTTTCGCAGTAAGCAATCAGCCCCAGCATTTT.

This chain connects TRBV24-1 to TRBJ1-2, with D possibly being TRBD1 (6 bases). The CDR3 has 13 residues. Trimming left V 6 bases short and J 4 bases short, with 11 bases between. Germline V lookup: CDR1 KGHDR, CDR2 SFDVKD. CDR3 sequence: CATSRGAAYGYTF. Written as DNA, the CDR3 is TGTGCCACCAGTAGGGGGGCGGCCTATGGCTACACCTTC.

This clonotype came up a few times. The chain uses TRBV28 and TRBJ2-7, with TRBD1 matching over 8 bases. The CDR3 runs 12 residues. The germline gives CDR1 MDHEN, CDR2 SYDVKM. After removal of 10 bases from V and 4 bases from J, the junction contained 6 bases not matched to a gene. CDR3 DNA: TGTGCCACGCGGACAGGGACGTACGAGCAGTACTTC. Amino acid sequence: CATRTGTYEQYF.

The chain recombines TRBV18 with TRBJ1-4, with D hard to call. Trimming left V 3 bases short and J 3 bases short, with 2 bases between. This CDR3 region has 12 residues. Germline V gene lookup returns CDR1 KGHSH and CDR2 LQKENI. The CDR3 nucleotides are TGTGCCAGCTCACCGCCTAATGAAAAACTGTTTTTT. As protein: CASSPPNEKLFF. The whole variable domain, filled in from reference TRBV18 and TRBJ1-4, reads NAGVMQNPRHLVRRRGQEARLRCSPMKGHSHVYWYRQLPEEGLKFMVYLQKENIIDESGMPKERFSAEFPKEGPSILRIQQVVRGDSAAYFCASSPPNEKLFFGSGTQLSVL.

This clonotype was seen repeatedly, ten times or more. The V call is TRBV7-2, the J call TRBJ2-2; D is perhaps TRBD2 (6 bases). This CDR3 is 17 amino acids long. The germline V gene has CDR1 SGHTA and CDR2 FQGNSA. V gave up 1 base and J gave up 0 bases, with 12 bases separating them. This CDR3 is CASSLVGWGANTGELFF. CDR3 nucleotide sequence: TGTGCCAGCAGCTTAGTTGGGTGGGGGGCGAACACCGGGGAGCTGTTTTTT.

This clonotype was counted many times. This chain links TRBV12-3 or TRBV12-4 with TRBJ1-3; possibly TRBD1 for D (6 bases). The length of the CDR3 is 14 residues. The V end was cut by 5 bases, the J end by 2 bases, with 10 bases between. The CDR3 reads CASSQGQPGNTIYF. Here the CDR3 DNA reads TGTGCCAGCAGTCAAGGACAGCCTGGAAACACCATATATTTT.

This clonotype was observed many times. The chain uses TRBV5-4 and TRBJ2-1, with 10 bases identical to TRBD1. The germline gives CDR1 SGHNT, CDR2 YYREEE (reference sequence). CDR3 size: 16 residues. Unmatched junction bases numbered 10, after V lost 4 bases and J lost 6 bases. The CDR3: CASSTWTGGQINEQFF. The CDR3 DNA follows: TGTGCCAGCAGCACCTGGACAGGGGGACAAATCAATGAGCAGTTCTTC.

This clonotype was picked up a small number of times. The chain has TRBV11-3 and TRBJ2-1, with TRBD2 matching 11 bases. The CDR3 consists of 21 residues. CDR1 and CDR2 from the germline V gene are SGHNT and YENEEA. V lost 5 bases and J lost 0; bases outside the gene matches: 18. CDR3 nucleotides: TGTGCCAGCAGCCCGGGGCGCGGTGAACTAGCGGGAGCGATCTCCTACAATGAGCAGTTCTTC. Translation: CASSPGRGELAGAISYNEQFF.

This clonotype was detected many times. The rearrangement links TRBV5-5 to TRBJ2-1; 14 bases map to TRBD2. The V gene end was trimmed by 0 bases and the J gene end by 3 bases; junction bases not matched to a gene: 2. The CDR3 runs 17 residues. Germline loops: CDR1 SGHKS, CDR2 YYEKEE (reference sequence). The CDR3 bases are TGTGCCAGCAGCTTGGCGACTAGCGGGAGGGGCTACAATGAGCAGTTCTTC. As protein: CASSLATSGRGYNEQFF.

The table lists this clonotype with many counts. The chain joins TRBV7-3 to TRBJ1-2; 7 bases agree with TRBD1. Germline V CDR1 and CDR2: SGHTA, FQGTGA. The CDR3 has 14 amino acids. The V segment lost 9 bases and the J segment 4 bases; nucleotides outside the gene matches: 11. This CDR3 is CASEMGQRIYGYTF. CDR3 coding DNA: TGTGCCAGTGAGATGGGACAGCGGATCTATGGCTACACCTTC.

The chain has TRBV7-6 and TRBJ1-5; D remains unclear. This CDR3 has 12 amino acids. Between the trimmed V and J ends, which lost 5 bases and 5 bases, there was a span of 7 bases. Per the germline V gene, CDR1 is SGHVS and CDR2 is FNYEAQ. Written as DNA, the CDR3 is TGTGCCAGCAGCCCGGATGATCAGCCCCAGCATTTT. Translated, it gives CASSPDDQPQHF.

This clonotype was detected ten times or more. The J gene is TRBJ1-1, the V gene TRBV7-2; D is undetermined. V lost 5 bases and J 8 bases, leaving 12 bases between the germline ends. This CDR3 is built from 12 residues. Germline CDR1 and CDR2: SGHTA and FQGNSA. This CDR3 reads CASSPMSLEAFF. CDR3 nucleotide sequence: TGTGCCAGCAGCCCGATGTCCCTAGAAGCTTTCTTT.

The table lists this clonotype with a few counts. This may be a read error: a much more frequent sequence differs by one nucleotide. CDR3: CASSLGPRGYEQYF. In nucleotides, the CDR3 is TGTGCCAGCAGCTTAGGACCCAGGGGCTACGAGCAGTACTTC. The chain combines TRBV7-4 with TRBJ2-7, with D maybe TRBD1 (6 bases). Deletions cut 1 base from V and 3 bases from J, with 10 bases between. The CDR3 is 14 amino acids. CDR1 and CDR2 from the germline V gene are SGHVT and SQSDAQ.

This clonotype was seen many times. V gene TRBV5-6 combines with J gene TRBJ2-3; TRBD1 is a possible D gene (5 bases). V was pared by 2 bases and J by 1 base, with 11 bases between. Germline CDR1 and CDR2: SGHDT and YYEEEE. The CDR3 has 15 residues. Here the CDR3 reads CASSLGAGRTDTQYF. CDR3 bases: TGTGCCAGCAGCTTAGGGGCAGGGCGCACAGATACGCAGTATTTT.

This clonotype was seen ten or more times. The V and J genes are TRBV24-1 and TRBJ2-1; 8 nucleotides align to TRBD2. The CDR3 is 15 amino acids. V was pared by 7 bases and J by 3 bases, with 7 bases of the junction left unmatched. Per the germline V gene, CDR1 is KGHDR and CDR2 is SFDVKD. CDR3 in DNA: TGTGCCACCAGCGGTACTAGCGGACACTACAATGAGCAGTTCTTC. Its protein is CATSGTSGHYNEQFF.

This clonotype was observed at least ten times. The gene calls are TRBV5-5 and TRBJ2-5; maybe TRBD1 (5 bases). Germline CDR1 is SGHKS and CDR2 is YYEKEE (reference sequence). The germline V and J ends were trimmed by 1 base and 2 bases, with 9 bases remaining between them. The CDR3 extends over 14 amino acids. The CDR3 coding sequence is TGTGCCAGCAGCTTGCCGACAGCACAAGAGACCCAGTACTTC. Its protein product is CASSLPTAQETQYF.

The gene calls are TRBV19 and TRBJ2-7; TRBD1 matches 8 bases. CDR3 length equals 15 residues. The J segment lost 1 base and the V segment lost 6 bases, leaving 8 bases of the junction unmatched. Germline V lookup: CDR1 LNHDA, CDR2 SQIVND (reference sequence). Here the CDR3 reads CASSPGQGVSYEQYF. In DNA form, the CDR3 reads TGTGCCAGTAGCCCAGGACAGGGTGTTTCCTACGAGCAGTACTTC.

The genes are TRBV5-4 and TRBJ2-1; tentatively, D is TRBD1 or TRBD2 (5 bases each). The CDR3 sequence is 14 residues long. Trimming stripped 0 bases from V and 8 bases from J, with 12 bases between. Germline V gene sequence: CDR1 SGHNT, CDR2 YYREEE (reference sequence). CDR3 DNA sequence: TGTGCCAGCAGCTTGGATCGGGGCTCGGATGAGCAGTTCTTC. This translates into CASSLDRGSDEQFF.

This clonotype has a count of ten or more. The gene calls are TRBV7-6 and TRBJ1-1; 8 bases map to TRBD1. The germline V gene has CDR1 SGHVS and CDR2 FNYEAQ. CDR3 size: 16 residues. The ends lost 5 bases at V and 1 base at J; junction bases unmatched: 9. The CDR3 bases are TGTGCCAGCAGCCCTTGGTCAGGGGGCACGAACACTGAAGCTTTCTTT. This translates into CASSPWSGGTNTEAFF.

This clonotype was observed a handful of times. The V and J genes are TRBV24-1 and TRBJ2-3, with a weak D call TRBD2 (5 bases). V was cut by 6 bases and J by 6 bases, with 15 bases left in between. The CDR3 extends over 14 amino acids. Germline lookup yields CDR1 KGHDR and CDR2 SFDVKD. CDR3 nucleotide sequence: TGTGCCACCAGTCTTCGGGGAGCGTGGGATACGCAGTATTTT. This encodes CATSLRGAWDTQYF.

This clonotype was counted at least ten times. This chain links TRBV12-3 or TRBV12-4 with TRBJ2-7; 7 nucleotides agree with TRBD2. The CDR3 is made up of 16 amino acids. With 5 bases clipped from V and 0 bases from J, the junction kept 10 bases outside the gene matches. This CDR3 reads CASSPLAGAFSYEQYF. The CDR3 nucleotides read TGTGCCAGCAGTCCCCTTGCGGGAGCCTTCTCCTACGAGCAGTACTTC.

This clonotype occurred a few times. The rearrangement uses TRBV9 and TRBJ2-4; 12 bases line up with TRBD2. Germline assignment: CDR1 SGDLS and CDR2 YYNGEE. V lost 5 bases and J lost 1; bases outside the gene matches: 4. The CDR3 covers 16 residues. CDR3 loop: CASSVTSGGAKNIQYF. CDR3 coding DNA: TGTGCCAGCAGTGTAACTAGCGGGGGGGCCAAAAACATTCAGTACTTC.

This chain links TRBV4-3 with TRBJ1-3, with 9 bases fitting TRBD1. V shed 3 bases and J 2 bases; nucleotides not matched to a gene: 8. This CDR3 has 17 residues. Germline CDR1 LGHNA, CDR2 YSLEER. CDR3 amino acids: CASSHADRDRAGNTIYF. As DNA, the CDR3 is TGCGCCAGCAGCCACGCCGACCGGGACAGGGCTGGAAACACCATATATTTT.

This clonotype was counted many times. The rearrangement uses TRBV7-9 and TRBJ2-1, with D possibly being TRBD2 (5 bases). V shed 0 bases and J shed 8 bases, with 8 bases lying between them. The CDR3 is 13 amino acids. Germline CDR1 is SEHNR and CDR2 is FQNEAQ (reference sequence). CDR3 protein: CASSLAAVDEQFF. DNA of the CDR3: TGTGCCAGCAGCTTAGCAGCGGTTGATGAGCAGTTCTTC.

This clonotype was picked up a small number of times. This chain uses TRBV20-1 with TRBJ2-7; 9 nucleotides line up with TRBD1. The CDR3 totals 14 residues. V was pared by 4 bases and J by 3 bases, with 7 bases of the junction left unmatched. From germline, CDR1 is DFQATT and CDR2 SNEGSKA (reference sequence). This chain's CDR3 is CSANPGQGYYEQYF. The CDR3 DNA reads as TGCAGTGCTAACCCGGGACAGGGATACTACGAGCAGTACTTC.

Only a few counts were recorded for this clonotype. The V gene is TRBV2, the J gene TRBJ1-5; perhaps TRBD1 as D (5 bases). Germline V CDR1 and CDR2: SNHLY, FYNNEI. V lost 7 bases to trimming and J lost 3 bases, with 13 bases between them. This CDR3 has 14 amino acids. Written as DNA, the CDR3 is TGTGCCAGCAAGAGGGAAGGGGTCAATCAGCCCCAGCATTTT. This translates into CASKREGVNQPQHF.

V usage is TRBV19 and J usage is TRBJ2-7; 9 positions agree with TRBD1. The germline CDR1 and CDR2 sequences are LNHDA and SQIVND (reference sequence). There are 15 residues in the CDR3. Germline trimming cut 2 bases from V and 2 bases from J; bases unmatched to any gene: 4. CDR3 region: CASSIRDRETYEQYF. CDR3 nucleotides: TGTGCCAGTAGTATACGGGACAGGGAAACCTACGAGCAGTACTTC.

This clonotype occurred many times. V usage is TRBV6-2 or TRBV6-3 and J usage is TRBJ1-3; 9 bases fit TRBD1. CDR1 and CDR2 from the germline V gene are MNHEY and SVGEGT. The CDR3 covers 20 residues. The trim removed 2 bases at V and 0 bases at J, leaving 14 bases unmatched. CDR3 sequence (DNA): TGTGCCAGCAGTTACGACGTGGACAGGGGTTCCTCCTTCTCTGGAAACACCATATATTTT. Its protein product is CASSYDVDRGSSFSGNTIYF.

This clonotype was seen at least ten times. This sequence joins TRBV7-8 and TRBJ1-5; D perhaps matches TRBD1 (6 bases). The germline CDR1 and CDR2 sequences are SGHVS and FQNEAQ. Deletions cut 5 bases from V and 9 bases from J, with 23 bases between. The CDR3 loop spans 16 amino acids. The CDR3 coding sequence is TGTGCCAGCAGCCAGAGGGGCGGGGGCATCTTTTCGCCCCAGCATTTT. Residues: CASSQRGGGIFSPQHF.